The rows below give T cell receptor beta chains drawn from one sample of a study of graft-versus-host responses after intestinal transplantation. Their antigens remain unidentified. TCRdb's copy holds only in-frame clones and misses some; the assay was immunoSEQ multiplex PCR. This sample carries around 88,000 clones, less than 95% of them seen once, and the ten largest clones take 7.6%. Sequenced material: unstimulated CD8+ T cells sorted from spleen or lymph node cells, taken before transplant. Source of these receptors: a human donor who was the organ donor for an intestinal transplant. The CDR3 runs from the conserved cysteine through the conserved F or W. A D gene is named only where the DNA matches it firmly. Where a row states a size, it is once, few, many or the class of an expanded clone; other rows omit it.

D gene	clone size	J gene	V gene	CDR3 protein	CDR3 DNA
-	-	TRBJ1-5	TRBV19	CASSTGIFNQPQHF	TGTGCCAGTAGTACTGGGATCTTTAATCAGCCCCAGCATTTT
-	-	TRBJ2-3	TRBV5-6	CASSFLGFDTQYF	TGTGCCAGCAGCTTCCTAGGGTTCGATACGCAGTATTTT
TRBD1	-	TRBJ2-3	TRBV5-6	CASSLRQGWSTDTQYF	TGTGCCAGCAGCCTAAGACAGGGATGGAGCACAGATACGCAGTATTTT
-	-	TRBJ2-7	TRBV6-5	CASSRSDYEQYF	TGTGCCAGCAGTCGATCCGACTACGAGCAGTACTTC
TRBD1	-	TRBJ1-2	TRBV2	CASSQRTGDLYGYTF	TGTGCCAGCAGCCAAAGGACAGGGGACCTCTATGGCTACACCTTC
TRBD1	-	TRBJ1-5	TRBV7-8	CASSLAGYRGRNQPQHF	TGTGCCAGCAGCTTAGCCGGGTACAGGGGGCGCAATCAGCCCCAGCATTTT
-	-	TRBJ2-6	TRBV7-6	CASSLVGGDLSGANVLTF	TGTGCCAGCAGCTTAGTGGGCGGGGACCTCTCTGGGGCCAACGTCCTGACTTTC
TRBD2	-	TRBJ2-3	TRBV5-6	CASSLWDYYTDTQYF	TGTGCCAGCAGCTTGTGGGACTATTACACAGATACGCAGTATTTT
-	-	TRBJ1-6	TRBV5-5	CASSLEDDSYNSPLHF	TGTGCCAGCAGCTTAGAGGACGACTCCTATAATTCACCCCTCCACTTT
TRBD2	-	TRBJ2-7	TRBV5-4	CASSLGLAPYEQYF	TGTGCCAGCAGCTTGGGACTAGCGCCCTACGAGCAGTACTTC
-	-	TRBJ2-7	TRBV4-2	CASSQEHDSAYEQYF	TGTGCCAGCAGCCAAGAACATGACAGCGCCTACGAGCAGTACTTC
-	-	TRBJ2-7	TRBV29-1	CSVQSQGHEQYF	TGCAGCGTTCAGTCGCAGGGCCACGAGCAGTACTTC
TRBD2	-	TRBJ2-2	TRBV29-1	CSVEGLADPLTGELFF	TGCAGCGTTGAAGGTCTAGCGGATCCCCTCACCGGGGAGCTGTTTTTT
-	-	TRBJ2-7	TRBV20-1	CSAHDFDEQYF	TGCAGTGCTCACGACTTCGACGAGCAGTACTTC
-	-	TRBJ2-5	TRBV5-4	CASSPGTNQETQYF	TGTGCCAGCAGCCCCGGGACAAACCAAGAGACCCAGTACTTC
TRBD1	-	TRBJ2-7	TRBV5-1	CASSLGQDTYEQYF	TGCGCCAGCAGCTTAGGACAGGACACCTACGAGCAGTACTTC
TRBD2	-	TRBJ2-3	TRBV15	CATSPGLAGTDTQYF	TGTGCCACCAGCCCGGGACTAGCGGGCACAGATACGCAGTATTTT
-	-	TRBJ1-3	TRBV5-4	CASSSGTFSGNTIYF	TGTGCCAGCAGCTCCGGCACGTTCTCCGGAAACACCATATATTTT
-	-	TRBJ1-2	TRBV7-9	CASRGDPLIRYTF	TGTGCCAGCAGGGGGGATCCCTTAATTCGCTACACCTTC
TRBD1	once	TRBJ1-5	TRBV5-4	CASSPSSQGALNQPQHF	TGTGCCAGCAGCCCCTCCTCACAGGGGGCCCTCAATCAGCCCCAGCATTTT
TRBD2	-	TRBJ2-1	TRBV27	CASGPGTSAYNEQFF	TGTGCCAGCGGCCCCGGGACTAGCGCCTACAATGAGCAGTTCTTC
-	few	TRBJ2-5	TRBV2	CASSEGGTQYF	TGTGCCAGCAGTGAAGGGGGGACCCAGTACTTC
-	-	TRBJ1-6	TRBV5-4	CASSRDGSSYNSPLHF	TGTGCCAGCAGCCGGGACGGCAGCTCCTATAATTCACCCCTCCACTTT
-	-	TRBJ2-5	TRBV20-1	CSAQQETQYF	TGCAGTGCACAGCAAGAGACCCAGTACTTC
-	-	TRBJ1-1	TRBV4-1	CASSQGGVGAGEAFF	TGCGCCAGCAGCCAAGGCGGTGTAGGGGCGGGGGAAGCTTTCTTT
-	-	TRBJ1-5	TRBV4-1	CASSQIGGDQPQHF	TGCGCCAGCAGCCAGATTGGCGGGGATCAGCCCCAGCATTTT
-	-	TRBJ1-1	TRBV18	CASSPGTEAFF	TGTGCCAGCTCACCGGGCACTGAAGCTTTCTTT
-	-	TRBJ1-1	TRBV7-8	CASSLFVWGDTEAFF	TGTGCCAGCAGCTTATTCGTCTGGGGGGACACTGAAGCTTTCTTT
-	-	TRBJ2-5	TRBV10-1	CATPGGEQETQYF	TGCGCCACTCCCGGGGGAGAGCAAGAGACCCAGTACTTC
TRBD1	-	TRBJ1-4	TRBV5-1	CASSSWTGSPANEKLFF	TGCGCCAGCAGCTCATGGACAGGGTCGCCGGCTAATGAAAAACTGTTTTTT
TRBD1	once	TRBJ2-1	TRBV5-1	CASSPTGGYNEQFF	TGCGCCAGCAGCCCGACAGGGGGATACAATGAGCAGTTCTTC
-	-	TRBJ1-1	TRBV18	CASSPLAVPEAFF	TGTGCCAGCTCCCCCCTGGCCGTCCCTGAAGCTTTCTTT
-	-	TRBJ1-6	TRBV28	CASSLTQGALGSPLHF	TGTGCCAGCAGTTTAACCCAAGGGGCTTTAGGTTCACCCCTCCACTTT
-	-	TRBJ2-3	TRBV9	CASSVEGYHLKATQYF	TGTGCCAGCAGCGTAGAGGGTTACCATTTGAAGGCTACGCAGTATTTT
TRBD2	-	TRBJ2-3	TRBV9	CASSVGSGGGLSTDTQYF	TGTGCCAGCAGCGTAGGGAGCGGGGGCGGACTAAGCACAGATACGCAGTATTTT
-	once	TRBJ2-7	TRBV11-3	CASSLTGTYEQYF	TGTGCCAGCAGCTTAACGGGGACCTACGAGCAGTACTTC
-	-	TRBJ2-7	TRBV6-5	CASSPGHLAYEQYF	TGTGCCAGCAGCCCGGGACACTTAGCCTACGAGCAGTACTTC
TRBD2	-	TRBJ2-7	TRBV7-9	CASSLAPGLASYEQYF	TGTGCCAGCAGCTTAGCCCCAGGACTAGCAAGCTACGAGCAGTACTTC
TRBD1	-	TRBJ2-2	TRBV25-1	CASGPGTGDTGELFF	TGTGCCAGCGGACCCGGGACAGGAGACACCGGGGAGCTGTTTTTT
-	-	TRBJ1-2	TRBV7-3	CASSPLGGVRGYGYTF	TGTGCCAGCAGCCCCCTCGGGGGGGTAAGAGGCTATGGCTACACCTTC
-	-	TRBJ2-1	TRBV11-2	CASSLGSYNEQFF	TGTGCCAGCAGCTTAGGTTCCTACAATGAGCAGTTCTTC
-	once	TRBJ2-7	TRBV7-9	CASRGRSEQYF	TGTGCCAGCAGGGGCCGGTCCGAGCAGTACTTC
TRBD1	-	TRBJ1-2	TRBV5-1	CASSWTVGQGDGYTF	TGCGCCAGCAGCTGGACCGTTGGACAGGGCGATGGCTACACCTTC
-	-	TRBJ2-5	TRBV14	CASSQEGRSTKETQYF	TGTGCCAGCAGCCAAGAAGGGCGGTCAACGAAAGAGACCCAGTACTTC
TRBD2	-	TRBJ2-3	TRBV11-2	CASSSISGGASDTQYF	TGTGCCAGCAGCTCTATTAGCGGGGGGGCATCAGATACGCAGTATTTT
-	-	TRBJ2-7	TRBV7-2	CASSLGPGFYEQYF	TGTGCCAGCAGCTTAGGCCCGGGGTTCTACGAGCAGTACTTC
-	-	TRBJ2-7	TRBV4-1	CASSQVLTATAEQYF	TGCGCCAGCAGCCAAGTTCTTACAGCTACAGCCGAGCAGTACTTC
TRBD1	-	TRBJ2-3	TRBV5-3	CAARPEGAASTDTQYF	TGTGCCGCACGGCCCGAGGGGGCCGCTAGCACAGATACGCAGTATTTT
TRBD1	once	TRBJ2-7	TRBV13	CASRPQGVPAEQYF	TGTGCCAGCAGACCCCAGGGGGTACCGGCGGAGCAGTACTTC
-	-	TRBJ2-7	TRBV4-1	CASSQTPGRGYEQYF	TGCGCCAGCAGCCAAACACCGGGACGGGGCTACGAGCAGTACTTC